What follows are 31 T cell receptor beta chains derived from one specimen sequenced in a study of OX40 agonist ivuxolimab in advanced cancers. Profiled with immunoSEQ multiplex PCR; TCRdb holds only in-frame clones, not every one. The table includes about 81,000 clones, around 84% detected once. The specimen comprised CD4+ or CD8+ T cells sorted from blood, sampled in a trial of the OX40 agonist ivuxolimab. The receptors originated from an adult with an advanced solid tumor such as melanoma, head and neck, liver or kidney cancer.

The chain couples TRBV6-6 to TRBJ1-2; D is possibly TRBD1 (5 bases). CDR1 and CDR2 from the germline V gene are MNHNY and SVGAGI (reference sequence). The CDR3 has 13 amino acids. The V and J ends lost 2 bases and 7 bases respectively, with 11 bases between them. The CDR3 region has the DNA TGTGCCAGCAGTTACGGCAGGGAGGCTGGCTACACCTTC. Translation: CASSYGREAGYTF.

The chain recombines TRBV7-9 with TRBJ2-5; 7 nucleotides align to TRBD1. The germline gives CDR1 SEHNR, CDR2 FQNEAQ (reference sequence). The CDR3 contains 16 residues. V lost 5 bases to trimming and J lost 2 bases; unmatched junction nucleotides: 11. DNA of the CDR3: TGTGCCAGCAGCACCTGGACAGGATACTTTCAAGAGACCCAGTACTTC. Translating it yields CASSTWTGYFQETQYF. The full variable domain, rest sourced from reference TRBV7-9 and TRBJ2-5, is DTGVSQNPRHKITKRGQNVTFRCDPISEHNRLYWYRQTLGQGPEFLTYFQNEAQLEKSRLLSDRFSAERPKGSFSTLEIQRTEQGDSAMYLCASSTWTGYFQETQYFGPGTRLLVL.

This chain links TRBV29-1 with TRBJ2-5; either TRBD1 or TRBD2 may fit D (5 bases each). The length of the CDR3 is 12 residues. Germline CDR1 reads SQVTM; CDR2 reads ANQGSEA. The CDR3 DNA reads TGCAGTCATCGAGAGGGGCGGGAGACCCAGTACTTC. Residues: CSHREGRETQYF.

The chain has TRBV19 and TRBJ1-1, with 7 bases lining up with TRBD1. CDR1 and CDR2 (germline): LNHDA, SQIVND (reference sequence). The CDR3 is 15 amino acids. Unmatched junction bases numbered 12, after V lost 7 bases and J lost 4 bases. The CDR3 nucleotides are TGTGCCAGTATCACGGACAGGCCGAGGGGCACTGAAGCTTTCTTT. Translated, it gives CASITDRPRGTEAFF. Together with reference TRBV19 and TRBJ1-1, the CDR3 gives the full variable domain: DGGITQSPKYLFRKEGQNVTLSCEQNLNHDAMYWYRQDPGQGLRLIYYSQIVNDFQKGDIAEGYSVSREKKESFPLTVTSAQKNPTAFYLCASITDRPRGTEAFFGQGTRLTVV.

V and J are TRBV19 and TRBJ1-2; 9 nucleotides match TRBD1. The CDR3 has 16 amino acids. Germline assignment: CDR1 LNHDA and CDR2 SQIVND (reference sequence). The junction had 8 bases not matched to a gene; V was cut back by 3 bases and J by 3 bases. The CDR3 DNA sequence: TGTGCCAGTAGTATCTTTCGGACAGGGGATGACTATGGCTACACCTTC. Translating it yields CASSIFRTGDDYGYTF.

The chain couples TRBV4-2 to TRBJ2-3; 8 bases agree with TRBD1. From germline, CDR1 is LGHNA and CDR2 YNFKEQ. Trimming removed 1 base from V and 2 bases from J; junction bases left unmatched: 8. The CDR3 consists of 17 residues. The CDR3 DNA is TGTGCCAGCAGCCAAGGACAGGGGCGACTACTCACAGATACGCAGTATTTT. This encodes CASSQGQGRLLTDTQYF.

The chain has TRBV2 and TRBJ2-7; possibly TRBD1 for D (6 bases). The CDR3 is made up of 13 amino acids. V gave up 3 bases and J gave up 2 bases, with 8 bases separating them. In germline, CDR1 is SNHLY, CDR2 FYNNEI. The CDR3 sequence: CASSDRQAYEQYF. CDR3 DNA: TGTGCCAGCAGTGACAGACAGGCCTACGAGCAGTACTTC. Full variable domain (rest looked up from reference TRBV2 and TRBJ2-7): EPEVTQTPSHQVTQMGQEVILRCVPISNHLYFYWYRQILGQKVEFLVSFYNNEISEKSEIFDDQFSVERPDGSNFTLKIRSTKLEDSAMYFCASSDRQAYEQYFGPGTRLTVT.

In its sample, this clone was seen a few times. The rearrangement joins TRBV7-2 to TRBJ2-4; D may be TRBD2 (5 bases). With 5 bases removed from V and 6 bases from J, the gap between germline ends came to 14 bases. The CDR3 runs to 14 residues. Per the germline V gene, CDR1 is SGHTA and CDR2 is FQGNSA. Here the CDR3 DNA reads TGTGCCAGCAGCCCCGCATTGGCGGGAAACATTCAGTACTTC. Residues: CASSPALAGNIQYF.

This clone was seen once. CDR3: CASSQDRGPGDGYTF. As DNA, the CDR3 is TGCGCCAGCAGCCAAGATCGGGGACCAGGGGATGGCTACACCTTC. The chain combines TRBV4-3 with TRBJ1-2; D perhaps matches TRBD1 (6 bases). Per the germline V gene, CDR1 is LGHNA and CDR2 is YSLEER. The CDR3 runs to 15 residues. V lost 0 bases to trimming and J lost 6 bases, with 14 bases between them.

J is TRBJ1-4 and V is TRBV7-9; no reliable D call. The CDR3 spans 12 residues. V was clipped by 2 bases and J by 10 bases, with 8 bases between them. Per germline, CDR1 SEHNR and CDR2 FQNEAQ (reference sequence). Here the CDR3 reads CASSLSFGKLFF. Here the CDR3 DNA reads TGTGCCAGCAGCTTAAGTTTCGGAAAACTGTTTTTT.

This clone was seen a few times. The rearrangement uses TRBV27 and TRBJ2-1, with 8 bases that match TRBD1. Germline V gene data show CDR1 as MNHEY and CDR2 as SMNVEV (reference sequence). This CDR3 spans 15 amino acids. The V and J ends lost 2 bases and 4 bases, in that order; junction bases with no gene match: 4. The CDR3 DNA sequence: TGTGCCAGCAGTTTAGCCAGGGGGCAATACAATGAGCAGTTCTTC. Amino acids: CASSLARGQYNEQFF.

The J gene is TRBJ2-7, the V gene TRBV7-9, with D uncertain. The CDR3 is 14 amino acids. Trimming removed 0 bases at V and 2 bases at J, with 8 bases between. Per the germline V gene, CDR1 is SEHNR and CDR2 is FQNEAQ (reference sequence). The CDR3 nucleotides are TGTGCCAGCAGCTTAGCGGCCAGCACCTACGAGCAGTACTTC. Its translation: CASSLAASTYEQYF.

The gene calls are TRBV14 and TRBJ2-5, with D possibly matching TRBD1 (6 bases). The assigned J gene may be wrong: the sequence end matches TRBJ2-7 better. CDR1 SGHDN and CDR2 FVKESK come from the germline V gene. The CDR3 has 15 residues. The CDR3 spells CASSQVQGTSYEQYF. CDR3 sequence (DNA): TGTGCCAGCAGCCAAGTACAGGGCACCTCCTACGAGCAGTACTTC.

This chain joins TRBV6-5 and TRBJ2-7; 11 bases are a match to TRBD2. The V gene end was trimmed by 8 bases and the J gene end by 3 bases; junction bases not matched to a gene: 6. The CDR3 totals 14 residues. From germline, CDR1 is MNHEY and CDR2 SVGAGI. The CDR3 region is CASCLAGGSYEQYF. As DNA, the CDR3 is TGTGCCAGCTGCCTAGCGGGAGGCAGCTACGAGCAGTACTTC.

In its sample, this clone was seen once. The rearrangement uses TRBV15 and TRBJ1-6; no clear D. Trimming left V 1 base short and J 0 bases short, with 16 bases between. Per germline, CDR1 LNHNV and CDR2 YYDKDF (reference sequence). The CDR3 contains 19 residues. CDR3 in DNA: TGTGCCACCAGCAGAGTGGCCGGGATCTCGAGCTCCTATAATTCACCCCTCCACTTT. Translation: CATSRVAGISSSYNSPLHF.

V usage is TRBV9 and J usage is TRBJ2-1; TRBD2 aligns across 15 bases. After removal of 7 bases from V and 7 bases from J, the junction contained 9 bases not matched to a gene. CDR1 and CDR2 from the germline V gene are SGDLS and YYNGEE. CDR3 length equals 16 residues. The CDR3 loop reads CASGLAGGLGRNEQFF. The CDR3 nucleotides are TGTGCCAGCGGACTAGCGGGAGGGCTCGGTAGAAATGAGCAGTTCTTC.

The rearrangement uses TRBV4-2 and TRBJ2-3; D is possibly TRBD1 (6 bases). The CDR3 runs to 16 residues. Deletions cut 0 bases from V and 3 bases from J, with 13 bases between. Germline CDR1 LGHNA, CDR2 YNFKEQ. The CDR3 sequence is CASSQELGAQTDTQYF. In nucleotides, the CDR3 is TGTGCCAGCAGCCAAGAGCTGGGGGCGCAAACAGATACGCAGTATTTT.

This sequence joins TRBV28 and TRBJ2-1; D might be TRBD2 (5 bases). Trimming removed 9 bases from V and 5 bases from J, with 8 bases in between. Germline loops: CDR1 MDHEN, CDR2 SYDVKM. The CDR3 loop spans 11 amino acids. The chain's CDR3 is CASLANNEQFF. In nucleotides, the CDR3 is TGTGCCAGTCTAGCTAACAATGAGCAGTTCTTC.

The V and J genes are TRBV19 and TRBJ2-7, with 10 positions matching TRBD2. Per germline, CDR1 LNHDA and CDR2 SQIVND (reference sequence). There are 14 residues in the CDR3. The V segment lost 4 bases and the J segment 2 bases; nucleotides outside the gene matches: 2. The CDR3 spells CASSSGLAAYEQYF. DNA of the CDR3: TGTGCCAGTAGTAGCGGACTAGCGGCCTACGAGCAGTACTTC.

The rearrangement joins TRBV4-1 to TRBJ2-7; TRBD1 matches 12 bases. Per the germline V gene, CDR1 is MGHRA and CDR2 is YSYEKL. Germline trimming cut 4 bases from V and 4 bases from J; bases unmatched to any gene: 2. This CDR3 comprises 14 residues. CDR3 residues: CASSPGQGAYEQYF. CDR3 in DNA: TGCGCCAGCAGCCCGGGACAGGGGGCTTACGAGCAGTACTTC.

This clone was picked up a small number of times. V and J are TRBV30 and TRBJ2-3; 10 nucleotides match TRBD2. The CDR3 is made up of 12 amino acids. V lost 6 bases and J lost 5; bases outside the gene matches: 2. Germline CDR1 reads GTSNPN; CDR2 reads SVGIG (reference sequence). The CDR3 protein is CACEREGDTQYF. The CDR3 DNA sequence: TGTGCCTGCGAGCGGGAGGGAGATACGCAGTATTTT.

The CDR3 nucleotides read TGTGCCAGCTCACTTGCAGGCGGGTCAATCCAGCCCCAGCATTTT. Protein: CASSLAGGSIQPQHF. The chain recombines TRBV18 with TRBJ1-5; no clear D. The CDR3 has 15 amino acids. The germline V gene has CDR1 KGHSH and CDR2 LQKENI. Trimming left V 4 bases short and J 7 bases short, with 17 bases between.

The chain combines TRBV6-5 with TRBJ2-2, with D possibly being TRBD2 (6 bases). V was shortened by 6 bases and J by 4 bases, with 15 bases between the two germline ends. Looked up from germline, CDR1 is MNHEY and CDR2 is SVGAGI. The CDR3 has 15 residues. CDR3 DNA sequence: TGTGCCAGCAGCAGGAGGGGAGGCGGCACCGGGGAGCTGTTTTTT. It encodes CASSRRGGGTGELFF.

The V gene is TRBV7-9, the J gene TRBJ2-7; TRBD2 matches at 8 bases. CDR1 and CDR2 from the germline V gene are SEHNR and FQNEAQ (reference sequence). With V trimmed by 5 bases and J by 4 bases, 4 bases remained unmatched. The CDR3 sequence is 13 residues long. CDR3 DNA: TGTGCCAGCAGCCCCCCGGGAGGGTACGAGCAGTACTTC. Its translation is CASSPPGGYEQYF.

This rearrangement joins TRBV6-5 to TRBJ2-7; D perhaps matches TRBD1 (6 bases). The CDR3 extends over 14 amino acids. V was shortened by 6 bases and J by 5 bases, with 17 bases between the two germline ends. The germline CDR1 and CDR2 sequences are MNHEY and SVGAGI. CDR3 loop: CASSSTGPRDEQYF. The CDR3, as DNA: TGTGCCAGCAGCTCGACAGGACCCAGGGACGAGCAGTACTTC.

The chain employs TRBV27 and TRBJ2-1, with D hard to call. The ends were cut back, 1 base at V and 7 bases at J, with 20 bases in the middle. CDR1 is MNHEY and CDR2 is SMNVEV in the germline V gene (reference sequence). The CDR3 is 17 residues long. The CDR3 DNA follows: TGTGCCAGCAGTTTATTGGGTGTTGTCCTAGGCCCTAATGAGCAGTTCTTC. It translates to CASSLLGVVLGPNEQFF.

The rearrangement joins TRBV7-9 to TRBJ2-3; 9 bases are a match to TRBD1. CDR1 SEHNR and CDR2 FQNEAQ come from the germline V gene (reference sequence). Germline trimming cut 8 bases from V and 2 bases from J; bases unmatched to any gene: 8. This CDR3 spans 15 amino acids. The CDR3 sequence is CASSPGQGYTDTQYF. The CDR3 DNA sequence: TGTGCCAGCTCCCCGGGACAGGGATACACAGATACGCAGTATTTT.

Only a few counts were recorded for this clone. J is TRBJ2-7 and V is TRBV27; 7 bases map to TRBD1. The CDR3 runs 12 residues. CDR1 is MNHEY and CDR2 is SMNVEV in the germline V gene (reference sequence). V gave up 11 bases and J gave up 2 bases; unmatched junction bases: 6. CDR3 region: CASWDSPYEQYF. CDR3 nucleotides: TGTGCCTCGTGGGACAGTCCCTACGAGCAGTACTTC.

Only one count was recorded for this clone. This chain connects TRBV5-1 to TRBJ1-3, with D unclear. Trimming left V 0 bases short and J 0 bases short, with 7 bases between. Per the germline V gene, CDR1 is SGHRS and CDR2 is YFSETQ. CDR3 length: 15 amino acids. The CDR3 sequence: CASSLERGSGNTIYF. In nucleotides, the CDR3 is TGCGCCAGCAGCTTGGAAAGAGGCTCTGGAAACACCATATATTTT.

The chain combines TRBV6-5 with TRBJ2-1; TRBD2 agrees at 10 bases. The germline V gene encodes CDR1 MNHEY and CDR2 SVGAGI. The V segment lost 6 bases and the J segment 10 bases; nucleotides outside the gene matches: 12. The CDR3 extends over 15 amino acids. CDR3 loop: CASSPWTSGIGEQFF. CDR3 DNA: TGTGCCAGCAGCCCGTGGACTAGCGGTATCGGGGAGCAGTTCTTC.

The chain has TRBV23-1 and TRBJ2-4; possible D gene TRBD2, 6 bases. TRBV23-1 is recorded as an ORF, its role being uncertain. The CDR3 runs 15 residues. Trimming removed 2 bases at V and 2 bases at J, with 10 bases between. CDR3 nucleotides: TGCGCCAGCAGTCAAGGGAGGAGGACCAAAAACATTCAGTACTTC. It codes for CASSQGRRTKNIQYF.